The clone carrying this T cell receptor (beta chain) was counted ten times or more. The antigen remains undetermined. This sample was included in a study of T cell repertoires in cytomegalovirus infection. One entry per CDR3 protein, called by TCRdb with MiXCR from the reads. The data contain some 700,000 distinct CDR3 sequences, 30% to 35% of them singletons. Germline CDR1 reads MNHNY; CDR2 reads SVGAGI (reference sequence). The V and J ends lost 0 bases and 2 bases, in that order; junction bases with no gene match: 7. The CDR3 covers 16 residues. The clonotype originates from a human donor in good health (CMV status not recorded). Some clones in this sample may be carry-over from other donors' samples. The chain couples TRBV6-6 to TRBJ2-7, with TRBD2 identical over 7 bases. The starting material was cultured PBMCs, obtained from culture after CMV antigen stimulation. The CDR3: CASSYSRLATAYEQYF. CDR3 DNA sequence: TGTGCCAGCAGTTACTCGCGACTAGCCACAGCCTACGAGCAGTACTTC.